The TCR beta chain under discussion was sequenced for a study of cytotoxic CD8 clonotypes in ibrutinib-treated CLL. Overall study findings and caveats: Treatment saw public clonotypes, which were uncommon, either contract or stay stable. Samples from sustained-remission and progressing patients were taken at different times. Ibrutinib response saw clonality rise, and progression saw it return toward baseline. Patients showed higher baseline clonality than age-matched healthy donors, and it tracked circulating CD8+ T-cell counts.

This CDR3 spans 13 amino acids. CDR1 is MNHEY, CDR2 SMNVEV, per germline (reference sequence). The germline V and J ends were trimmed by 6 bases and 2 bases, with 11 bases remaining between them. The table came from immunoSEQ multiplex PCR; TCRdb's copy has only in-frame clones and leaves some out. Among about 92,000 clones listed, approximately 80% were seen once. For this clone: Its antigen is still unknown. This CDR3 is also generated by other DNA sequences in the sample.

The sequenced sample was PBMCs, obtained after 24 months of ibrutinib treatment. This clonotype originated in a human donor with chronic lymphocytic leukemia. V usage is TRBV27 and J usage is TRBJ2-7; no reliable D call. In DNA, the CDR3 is TGTGCCAGCAGCCCCCGAGGTCCCTACGAGCAGTACTTC. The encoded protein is CASSPRGPYEQYF.